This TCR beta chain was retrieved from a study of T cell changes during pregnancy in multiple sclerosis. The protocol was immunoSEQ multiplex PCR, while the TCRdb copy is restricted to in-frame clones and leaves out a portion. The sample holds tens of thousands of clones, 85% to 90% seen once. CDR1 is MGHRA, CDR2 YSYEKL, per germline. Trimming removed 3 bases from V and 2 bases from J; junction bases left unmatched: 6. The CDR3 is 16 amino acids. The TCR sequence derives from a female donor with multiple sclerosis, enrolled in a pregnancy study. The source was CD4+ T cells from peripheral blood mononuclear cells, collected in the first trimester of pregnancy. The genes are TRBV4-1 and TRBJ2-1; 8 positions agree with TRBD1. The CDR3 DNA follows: TGCGCCAGCAGCCAGACAGGGGTGGTGGCCTACAATGAGCAGTTCTTC. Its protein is CASSQTGVVAYNEQFF.